These 21 T cell receptor beta chains share one sample of origin, sequenced in a study of shared clonotypes between healthy human individuals. Sequencing was performed with immunoSEQ multiplex PCR; in TCRdb, only in-frame clones are kept and a portion is missing. This table holds 850,000 to 1,200,000 clones, about 80% found once. Sequencing was done on a sample of memory CD4+ T cells sorted from blood. Stated subset: CD45RA-negative fraction. The receptors were sampled from a man aged 18 to 29 in good health.

The V and J genes are TRBV29-1 and TRBJ1-1, with 8 nucleotides matching TRBD1. This CDR3 spans 16 amino acids. Germline lookup yields CDR1 SQVTM and CDR2 ANQGSEA. Trimming removed 7 bases from V and 4 bases from J; junction bases left unmatched: 17. The CDR3: CSALSGGAGSSTEAFF. The CDR3 nucleotides read TGCAGCGCATTATCAGGGGGCGCGGGGTCGAGCACTGAAGCTTTCTTT. Variable domain in full (rest from reference TRBV29-1 and TRBJ1-1): SAVISQKPSRDICQRGTSLTIQCQVDSQVTMMFWYRQQPGQSLTLIATANQGSEATYESGFVIDKFPISRPNLTFSTLTVSNMSPEDSSIYLCSALSGGAGSSTEAFFGQGTRLTVV.

The V call is TRBV10-2, the J call TRBJ1-1; 8 bases match TRBD1. The CDR3 has 14 residues. With 5 bases clipped from V and 4 bases from J, the junction kept 6 bases outside the gene matches. The V gene's germline CDR1 is WSHSY and CDR2 SAAADI. As DNA, the CDR3 is TGCGCCAGCAGTTTTGACAGGGGAGGCACTGAAGCTTTCTTT. Translation: CASSFDRGGTEAFF.

The V gene is TRBV28, the J gene TRBJ1-1; unclear D gene. The germline V and J ends were trimmed by 4 bases and 1 base, with 10 bases remaining between them. The V gene's germline CDR1 is MDHEN and CDR2 SYDVKM. The CDR3 spans 14 residues. CDR3 loop: CASSSDSPNTEAFF. The CDR3 region has the DNA TGTGCCAGCAGTTCGGATTCCCCGAACACTGAAGCTTTCTTT. The full variable domain, with the rest looked up from reference TRBV28 and TRBJ1-1, is DVKVTQSSRYLVKRTGEKVFLECVQDMDHENMFWYRQDPGLGLRLIYFSYDVKMKEKGDIPEGYSVSREKKERFSLILESASTNQTSMYLCASSSDSPNTEAFFGQGTRLTVV.

Of note for this clone: Additional DNA sequences in this sample encode the identical CDR3. CDR3 region: CASSLAGVDTQYF. The CDR3 DNA sequence: TGTGCCAGCAGCTTAGCGGGCGTCGATACGCAGTATTTT. The genes are TRBV7-2 and TRBJ2-3; unclear D gene. Trimming shortened V by 0 bases and J by 6 bases, and 7 bases separated the two germline ends. The CDR3 runs 13 residues. The V gene's germline CDR1 is SGHTA and CDR2 FQGNSA. Together with reference TRBV7-2 and TRBJ2-3, the CDR3 gives the full variable domain: GAGVSQSPSNKVTEKGKDVELRCDPISGHTALYWYRQSLGQGLEFLIYFQGNSAPDKSGLPSDRFSAERTGGSVSTLTIQRTQQEDSAVYLCASSLAGVDTQYFGPGTRLTVL.

The chain uses TRBV19 and TRBJ2-3; D possibly matches TRBD1 or TRBD2 (6 bases each). This CDR3 is 14 amino acids long. Germline-derived CDR1 and CDR2 are LNHDA and SQIVND (reference sequence). The ends were cut back, 3 bases at V and 8 bases at J, with 15 bases in the middle. The CDR3 loop is CASSIGGGRSTQYF. In DNA form, the CDR3 reads TGTGCCAGTAGTATCGGGGGCGGCAGGAGTACGCAGTATTTT.

V usage is TRBV28 and J usage is TRBJ1-2; 11 bases map to TRBD1. Germline loops: CDR1 MDHEN, CDR2 SYDVKM. V lost 1 base, J lost 7 bases, and 11 bases stayed unmatched. The CDR3 extends over 17 amino acids. CDR3 coding DNA: TGTGCCAGCAGTTTATCTCTTCTAGGACAGGGGGCTAGTGGCTACACCTTC. Translating it yields CASSLSLLGQGASGYTF.

CDR3 region: CAGQVTVNQPQHF. The CDR3 region has the DNA TGTGCCGGCCAAGTAACAGTGAATCAGCCCCAGCATTTT. The chain links TRBV6-5 to TRBJ1-5; no firm D call. This CDR3 comprises 13 residues. Trimming cost V 11 bases and J 4 bases, with 15 bases left between them. The germline CDR1 and CDR2 sequences are MNHEY and SVGAGI.

This chain uses TRBV30 with TRBJ2-1; D is unclear. There are 12 residues in the CDR3. Trimming shortened V by 4 bases and J by 12 bases, and 16 bases separated the two germline ends. Germline loops: CDR1 GTSNPN, CDR2 SVGIG (reference sequence). CDR3 DNA sequence: TGTGCCTGGACATGGAGCGAGATAGGGCAGTTCTTC. Its protein product is CAWTWSEIGQFF.

As for this clone: A far larger clone differs by one base, so this is likely a read error. Other DNA sequences in the sample encode the same CDR3. The chain links TRBV11-2 to TRBJ1-1; D gene unclear. The V and J ends lost 1 base and 5 bases respectively, with 8 bases between them. Per germline, CDR1 SGHAT and CDR2 FQNNGV. The CDR3 is 13 residues long. CDR3 amino acids: CASSLGTGTEAFF. The CDR3, as DNA: TGTGCCAGCAGCTTAGGGACGGGGACTGAAGCTTTCTTT. The full variable domain, completed using reference TRBV11-2 and TRBJ1-1, is EAGVAQSPRYKIIEKRQSVAFWCNPISGHATLYWYQQILGQGPKLLIQFQNNGVVDDSQLPKDRFSAERLKGVDSTLKIQPAKLEDSAVYLCASSLGTGTEAFFGQGTRLTVV.

As to this clone: Other DNA sequences in the same sample also yield this CDR3. The rearrangement joins TRBV19 to TRBJ2-5; D is unresolved. V was clipped by 2 bases and J by 4 bases, with 5 bases between them. CDR1 and CDR2 (germline): LNHDA, SQIVND (reference sequence). The CDR3 runs 12 residues. CDR3 protein: CASSILGETQYF. CDR3 coding DNA: TGTGCCAGTAGTATACTCGGAGAGACCCAGTACTTC.

The sample holds one count of this clone. The genes are TRBV29-1 and TRBJ1-4; a weak D match, TRBD1 (6 bases). The CDR3 runs 11 residues. Trimming shortened V by 3 bases and J by 7 bases, and 6 bases separated the two germline ends. Germline CDR1 and CDR2: SQVTM and ANQGSEA. The CDR3 spells CSVEDSEKLFF. The CDR3 DNA sequence: TGCAGCGTTGAGGACAGTGAAAAACTGTTTTTT.

The chain combines TRBV7-9 with TRBJ1-4; 8 nucleotides match TRBD1. The germline gives CDR1 SEHNR, CDR2 FQNEAQ (reference sequence). The J segment lost 5 bases and the V segment lost 4 bases, leaving 6 bases of the junction unmatched. The CDR3 contains 15 residues. Written as DNA, the CDR3 is TGTGCCAGCAGCTCCCAGGGGGCGCAAAATGAAAAACTGTTTTTT. Encoded protein: CASSSQGAQNEKLFF. The full variable domain, rest sourced from reference TRBV7-9 and TRBJ1-4, is DTGVSQNPRHKITKRGQNVTFRCDPISEHNRLYWYRQTLGQGPEFLTYFQNEAQLEKSRLLSDRFSAERPKGSFSTLEIQRTEQGDSAMYLCASSSQGAQNEKLFFGSGTQLSVL.

This sequence joins TRBV4-1 and TRBJ1-6; TRBD1 matches 10 bases. V shed 4 bases, J shed 7 bases, and the junction held 13 bases outside the gene matches. The germline V gene encodes CDR1 MGHRA and CDR2 YSYEKL. The CDR3 consists of 18 residues. The CDR3 region is CASSLRQGAEGLNSPLHF. In DNA form, the CDR3 reads TGCGCCAGCAGCCTAAGACAGGGGGCAGAGGGGTTGAATTCACCCCTCCACTTT.

The chain recombines TRBV15 with TRBJ1-5; 9 bases map to TRBD1. In germline, CDR1 is LNHNV, CDR2 YYDKDF (reference sequence). The CDR3 spans 16 residues. Trimming at V came to 3 bases and at J to 7 bases, leaving 10 bases not matched to a gene. DNA of the CDR3: TGTGCCACCAGCAGGCTCTCTGGGACAGGGAGCCAGCCCCAGCATTTT. Translating gives CATSRLSGTGSQPQHF.

The rearrangement links TRBV5-8 to TRBJ2-7; 7 positions agree with TRBD1. The CDR3 spans 14 residues. With 6 bases clipped from V and 1 base from J, the junction kept 7 bases outside the gene matches. The V gene's germline CDR1 is SGHTS and CDR2 YDEGEE. In DNA, the CDR3 is TGTGCCAGCATTTCGCAACAGGGGTCCTACGAGCAGTACTTC. This codes for CASISQQGSYEQYF. Full variable domain (outside the CDR3, taken from reference TRBV5-8 and TRBJ2-7): EAGVTQSPTHLIKTRGQQATLRCSPISGHTSVYWYQQALGLGLQFLLWYDEGEERNRGNFPPRFSGRQFPNYSSELNVNALELEDSALYLCASISQQGSYEQYFGPGTRLTVT.

This chain joins TRBV19 and TRBJ2-2, with TRBD2 as a possible D gene (7 bases). V was cut by 6 bases and J by 0 bases, with 17 bases left in between. The CDR3 covers 17 residues. Germline assignment: CDR1 LNHDA and CDR2 SQIVND (reference sequence). The chain's CDR3 is CASRGLRGRSNTGELFF. The CDR3 nucleotides read TGTGCCAGTAGAGGGCTGCGGGGGCGTTCGAACACCGGGGAGCTGTTTTTT.

The chain combines TRBV5-1 with TRBJ2-7; 10 bases are a match to TRBD2. V shed 0 bases, J shed 0 bases, and the junction held 6 bases outside the gene matches. The germline V gene encodes CDR1 SGHRS and CDR2 YFSETQ. The CDR3 totals 17 residues. In nucleotides, the CDR3 is TGCGCCAGCAGCTTGGTAACTAGCGGGATGGCCTCCTACGAGCAGTACTTC. Encoded protein: CASSLVTSGMASYEQYF.

In its sample, this clone was seen once. The chain joins TRBV18 to TRBJ2-1, with a weak D call TRBD2 (5 bases). Germline V gives CDR1 KGHSH, CDR2 LQKENI. Between the trimmed V and J ends, which lost 4 bases and 3 bases, there was a span of 16 bases. The CDR3 has 16 residues. Here the CDR3 DNA reads TGTGCCAGCTCACTCATAAGAGCGGAACGCTACAATGAGCAGTTCTTC. Amino acid sequence: CASSLIRAERYNEQFF.

The CDR3 DNA reads TGTGCCAGCAGTTTATCGTATACAGGGCAGACTGAAGCTTTCTTT. It translates to CASSLSYTGQTEAFF. The chain is built from TRBV27 and TRBJ1-1, with a tentative D call TRBD1 (6 bases). Trimming stripped 0 bases from V and 5 bases from J, with 13 bases between. CDR1 MNHEY and CDR2 SMNVEV come from the germline V gene (reference sequence). The CDR3 length is 15 residues.

This sequence joins TRBV30 and TRBJ2-2; either TRBD1 or TRBD2 may fit D (5 bases each). In germline, CDR1 is GTSNPN, CDR2 SVGIG (reference sequence). The CDR3 spans 14 residues. With 2 bases removed from V and 1 base from J, the gap between germline ends came to 8 bases. The CDR3 spells CAWSRGLNTGELFF. CDR3 coding DNA: TGTGCCTGGAGTCGGGGCCTGAACACCGGGGAGCTGTTTTTT.

This chain connects TRBV4-1 to TRBJ1-3; D is possibly TRBD1 (6 bases). Germline loops: CDR1 MGHRA, CDR2 YSYEKL. Trimming took 1 base from V and 2 from J, leaving 12 bases between them. The CDR3 spans 16 residues. The CDR3 bases are TGCGCCAGCAGCCAAGGGCAGGGGTTAGCTGGAAACACCATATATTTT. It encodes CASSQGQGLAGNTIYF.